This record concerns one T cell receptor beta chain sequence. It has no known antigen specificity. The record has no base qualities; no much larger clone is one base away. The data belong to a study of PD-L1 blockade in urothelial cancer listed by TCRdb under 2017. Concerning the study at large: Every patient began therapy around 2014 and was given atezolizumab 1,200 mg intravenously every 3 weeks. Blood samples were analyzed 3 weeks after the start of treatment (second dose) and 6 weeks after the start of treatment. In the same patients, pretreatment tumors underwent whole exome sequencing and RNA sequencing in addition to TCR sequencing. A median of around 150,000 T cells and 80,000 to 100,000 unique TCRs was obtained from blood samples, and a median clonality of approximately 0.077 was observed. Nine patients achieved durable clinical benefit and about 22 did not. The study, an exploratory multi-omic analysis, examined somatic, immune and clinical correlates of response to PD-L1 blockade with atezolizumab in urothelial cancer. Pretreatment blood TCR-seq was available for about 27 patients, at least one posttreatment blood collection was obtained for roughly 24 patients, and tumor TCR-seq was available for roughly 24 patients. About 85% of the roughly 29 patients were identified as males with urothelial cancer of bladder origin, and a prior smoking history was reported by 18 of 29 patients. Progression-free survival longer than 6 months counted as durable clinical benefit, and TCR features were additionally tested against both progression-free and overall survival. TCR sequencing covered pretreatment tumor samples and matched, serially collected peripheral blood taken before and after atezolizumab treatment. An ECOG performance status of 0 or 1 was recorded for the patients, and 0 to 3 prior chemotherapy regimens had been received by the patients. Broader findings and caveats from the paper: A pretreatment peripheral blood TCR clonality below the median was linked to improved progression-free and overall survival. Greater expansion of tumor-associated TCR clones in peripheral blood 3 weeks after the start of treatment was observed in patients with durable benefit (n of about 24, p = 0.022). Small sample size (n of about 30) and many exploratory analyses mean the results are intended to be hypothesis-generating.

The germline V gene specifies MNHNS as CDR1 and SASEGT as CDR2. The CDR3 starts with the cysteine, ends with the phenylalanine, and has 15 residues. The DNA shown is the 45-base CDR3, in frame from base 1. The junction shows trimming of 3 bases on V and 0 bases on J, plus 9 bases between the germline ends. Each PCR received spiked-in synthetic TCR analog templates so that absolute template abundance could be estimated from read counts. The immunoSEQ assay used bias-controlled V and J gene primers to amplify TCRbeta CDR3 regions from genomic DNA. Sequencing of rearranged TCRbeta segments was done at approximately 20X coverage. Per the source publication's procedure: Clustering was used to correct sequencing errors, and CDR3s were annotated against IMGT so that V, D and J genes could be assigned. Downstream analyses used only productive TCRbeta rearrangements and left out out-of-frame or stop-codon sequences. To compute clonality, Shannon entropy was normalized by the log of the number of unique productive sequences and then subtracted from one. Clones differing between time points or between blood and tumor were identified using Fisher's exact test with Benjamini-Hochberg correction, with an adjusted p below 0.01 applied as the threshold. This is the immuneACCESS table as TCRdb keeps it, with only in-frame sequences that have V and J called. A part of the clones is gone; compared with another copy, unresolved V genes explain less than half, and the rest is unexplained. The V and J calls and the clone size are those of that table, but D and trimming were determined from the DNA. The sample table holds around 79,000 clones, of which roughly 80% were seen once. About 6.2% of the sample comes from the top ten.

This specimen's time point label, interpreted: pretreatment peripheral blood. A total of 25 to 35 patients with locally advanced or metastatic urothelial carcinoma, treated at Memorial Sloan Kettering on a trial protocol, made up the cohort. Peripheral blood mononuclear cells were collected from each patient pretreatment and during treatment, giving between 1 and 8 total time points per patient. The Qiagen DNeasy Blood extraction kit was used to purify genomic DNA from total PBMCs and from tumor samples. PBMCs were collected pretreatment and during treatment, and were isolated and stored as previously described.

The TCR was taken from a man aged 40-55 years with urothelial cancer. The sequence joins TRBV6-1 to TRBJ1-3; possibly the D gene is TRBD1, per 5 matching bases. Sample: PBMCs, taken around atezolizumab (anti-PD-L1) treatment. Here is the DNA: TGTGCCAGCAGTGAGGGGCCTAGCTCTGGAAACACCATATATTTT. This codes for CASSEGPSSGNTIYF.